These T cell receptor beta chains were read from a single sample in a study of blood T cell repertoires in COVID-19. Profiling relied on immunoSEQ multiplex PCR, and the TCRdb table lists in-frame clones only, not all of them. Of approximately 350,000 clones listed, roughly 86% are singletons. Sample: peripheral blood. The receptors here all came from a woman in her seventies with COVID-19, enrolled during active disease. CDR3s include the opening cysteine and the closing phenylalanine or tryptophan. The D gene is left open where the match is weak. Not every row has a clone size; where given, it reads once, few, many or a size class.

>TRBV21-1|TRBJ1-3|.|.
TGTGCCAGCAGCAAAAGCCGGGACAGGGGTTCTGGAAACACCATATATTTT
CASSKSRDRGSGNTIYF
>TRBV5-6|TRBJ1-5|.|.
TGTGCCAGCAGCTTGGGGGGGCTATTCAGCAATCAGCCCCAGCATTTT
CASSLGGLFSNQPQHF
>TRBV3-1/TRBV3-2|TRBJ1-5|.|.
TGTGCCAGCAGCCAGGGGACAACAGCTCAGCCCCAGCATTTT
CASSQGTTAQPQHF
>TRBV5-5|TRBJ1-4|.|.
TGTGCCAGCAGCTTGGAGGGCCAGGGCGGAGAAAAACTGTTTTTT
CASSLEGQGGEKLFF
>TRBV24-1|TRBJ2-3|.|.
TGTGCCACCAGTGATATAAGCAGGCAGGGCACAGATACGCAGTATTTT
CATSDISRQGTDTQYF
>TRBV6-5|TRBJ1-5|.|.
TGTGCCAGCAAAAAGGAGGGGGGGGATCAGCCCCAGCATTTT
CASKKEGGDQPQHF
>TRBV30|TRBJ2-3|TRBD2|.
TGTGCCTGGGGGGCTAGCGGGGCTAGCACAGATACGCAGTATTTT
CAWGASGASTDTQYF
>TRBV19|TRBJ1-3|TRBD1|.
TGTGCCAGGTGGACAGGGTGGAGGGCCACCATATATTTT
CARWTGWRATIYF
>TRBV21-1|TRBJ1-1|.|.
TGTGCCAGCAGCGAGGGACAGGGGGATCTTTGGGTGAACACTGAAGCTTTCTTT
CASSEGQGDLWVNTEAFF
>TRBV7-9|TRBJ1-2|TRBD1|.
TGTGCCAGCAGTAACAACAGGGGTGCCTATGGCTACACCTTC
CASSNNRGAYGYTF
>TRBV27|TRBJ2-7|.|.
TGTGCCAGCAGTTTGTCAACGGGGTACGAGCAGTACTTC
CASSLSTGYEQYF
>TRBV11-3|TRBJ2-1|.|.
TGTGCCAGCAGCTCGGACAGAGATGAGCAGTTCTTC
CASSSDRDEQFF
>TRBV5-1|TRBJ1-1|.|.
TGCGCCAGCAGCTTGTCCTCCCTAGCGATGAACACTGAAGCTTTCTTT
CASSLSSLAMNTEAFF
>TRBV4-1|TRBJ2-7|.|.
TGCGCCAGCAGCCATTACGCCGCGGCTAGTGGCTACGAGCAGTACTTC
CASSHYAAASGYEQYF
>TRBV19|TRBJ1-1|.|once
TGTGCCAGTAGTATGGGGCTGTCGGTTGAAGCTTTCTTT
CASSMGLSVEAFF
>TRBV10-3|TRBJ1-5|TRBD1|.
TGTGCCATCAGTTCCTTGAAGGACAGGGGGCCAACTCCGAGCAATCAGCCCCAGCATTTT
CAISSLKDRGPTPSNQPQHF
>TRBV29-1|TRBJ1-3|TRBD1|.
TGCAGCGTCGGACAGGGCTCAGACACCATATATTTT
CSVGQGSDTIYF
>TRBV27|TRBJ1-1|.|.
TGTGCCAGCAGGATGCAGGCCAGGGAGAACACTGAAGCTTTCTTT
CASRMQARENTEAFF
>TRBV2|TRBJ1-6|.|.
TGTGCCGGAGGGGAATCGGCAGGCCGTAATTCACCCCTCCACTTT
CAGGESAGRNSPLHF
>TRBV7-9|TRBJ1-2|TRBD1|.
TGTGCCAGCAGCATCGGACAGGGGAGCTATGGCTACACCTTC
CASSIGQGSYGYTF
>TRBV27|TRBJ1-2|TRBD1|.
TGTGCCAGCAGTCCACAGGGACAGGCTCATGGCTACACCTTC
CASSPQGQAHGYTF
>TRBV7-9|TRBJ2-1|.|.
TGTGCCAGCAGCTTAAAAGAATTGAGCTCCTACAATGAGCAGTTCTTC
CASSLKELSSYNEQFF
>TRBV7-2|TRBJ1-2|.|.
TGTGCCAGCAGCCTTTTACTAGCTAACTATGGCTACACCTTC
CASSLLLANYGYTF
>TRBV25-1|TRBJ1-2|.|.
TGTGCCAGCAGTGAAAATGGGGCTTTGAGCTATGGCTACACCTTC
CASSENGALSYGYTF
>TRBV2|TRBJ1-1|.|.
TGTGCCAGCAGCCAGGGGCTGGAGACTGAAGCTTTCTTT
CASSQGLETEAFF
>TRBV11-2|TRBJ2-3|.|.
TGTGCCAGCAGCTTCGGCGGCCAAGATACGCAGTATTTT
CASSFGGQDTQYF
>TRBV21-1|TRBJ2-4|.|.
TGTGCCAGCAGCGAAAGCGACAGGGACAAGGGCAAAAACATTCAGTACTTC
CASSESDRDKGKNIQYF
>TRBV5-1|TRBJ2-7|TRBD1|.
TGCGCCAGCGGGGTGGACAGGGAATACGAGCAGTACTTC
CASGVDREYEQYF
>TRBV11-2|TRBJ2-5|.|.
TGTGCCAGCAGCTTGGACAGACAAGAGACCCAGTACTTC
CASSLDRQETQYF
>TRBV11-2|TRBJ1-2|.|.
TGTGCCAGCAGCTCTAGCAAGGAAGACCCAGCTAACTATGGCTACACCTTC
CASSSSKEDPANYGYTF
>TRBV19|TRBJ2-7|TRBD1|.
TGTGCCAGTAGGGGACAGGGTAGTTACGAGCAGTACTTC
CASRGQGSYEQYF
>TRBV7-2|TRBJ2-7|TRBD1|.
TGTGCCAGCAGCGGGGACAGGGGGGGCGAGCAGTACTTC
CASSGDRGGEQYF
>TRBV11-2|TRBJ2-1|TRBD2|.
TGTGCCAGCAGCACCCCGGTTGTGGGGGGGAATGAGCAGTTCTTC
CASSTPVVGGNEQFF
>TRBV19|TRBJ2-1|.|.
TGTGCCAGTAGTACCCCGGGAGAGAGGTTCTTC
CASSTPGERFF
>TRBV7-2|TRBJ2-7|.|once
TGTGCCAGCAGCTCGTTTACCGGGGGATCCTACGAGCAGTACTTC
CASSSFTGGSYEQYF